One and the same sample provided the 4 T cell receptor beta chains below, sequenced in a study of T cell responses to AZD1222 COVID-19 vaccine. Here immunoSEQ multiplex PCR was the method, and the copy in TCRdb shows in-frame clones only, minus some. Here the sample spans fewer than 100,000 clones, just over 90% being singletons. Sample: peripheral blood, taken on day 0 of AZD1222 vaccination. The source is an adult in good health.

The gene calls are TRBV7-3 and TRBJ1-5; D remains unclear. CDR1 SGHTA and CDR2 FQGTGA come from the germline V gene. Trimming removed 5 bases from V and 5 bases from J, with 10 bases in between. The CDR3 has 13 amino acids. The chain's CDR3 is CASSAGPDQPQHF. CDR3 DNA sequence: TGTGCCAGCAGCGCCGGCCCCGATCAGCCCCAGCATTTT.

The chain carries TRBV7-8 and TRBJ2-7; D not resolved. This CDR3 comprises 13 residues. V was trimmed by 4 bases and J by 3 bases, leaving 10 bases between them. Germline CDR1 reads SGHVS; CDR2 reads FQNEAQ. In DNA form, the CDR3 reads TGTGCCAGCAGCTCCACCGACGGCTACGAGCAGTACTTC. This encodes CASSSTDGYEQYF.

The chain recombines TRBV30 with TRBJ1-1, with 8 bases lining up with TRBD1. Germline lookup yields CDR1 GTSNPN and CDR2 SVGIG (reference sequence). V shed 5 bases, J shed 5 bases, and the junction held 7 bases outside the gene matches. This CDR3 is 13 amino acids long. The CDR3, as DNA: TGTGCCTGGGCCGACAGGGGTTGGACTGAAGCTTTCTTT. As protein: CAWADRGWTEAFF.

The chain recombines TRBV2 with TRBJ1-2, with D hard to call. Trimming shortened V by 4 bases and J by 4 bases, and 7 bases separated the two germline ends. CDR1 and CDR2 (germline): SNHLY, FYNNEI. The CDR3 extends over 12 amino acids. CDR3 DNA: TGTGCCAGCAGTGTGGCCGGCTATGGCTACACCTTC. Amino acid sequence: CASSVAGYGYTF.